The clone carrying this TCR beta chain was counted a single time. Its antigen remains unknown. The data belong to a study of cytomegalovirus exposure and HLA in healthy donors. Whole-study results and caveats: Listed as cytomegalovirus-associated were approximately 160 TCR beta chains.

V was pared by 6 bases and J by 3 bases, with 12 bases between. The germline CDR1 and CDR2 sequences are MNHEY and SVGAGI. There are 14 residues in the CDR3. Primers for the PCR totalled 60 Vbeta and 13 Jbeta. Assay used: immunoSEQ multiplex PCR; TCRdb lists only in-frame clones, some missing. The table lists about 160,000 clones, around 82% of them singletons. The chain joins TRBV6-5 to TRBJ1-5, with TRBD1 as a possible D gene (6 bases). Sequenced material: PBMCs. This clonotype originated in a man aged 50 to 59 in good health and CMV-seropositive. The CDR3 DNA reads TGTGCCAGCAGCCCACAGGGAATCAATCAGCCCCAGCATTTT. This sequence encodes CASSPQGINQPQHF.